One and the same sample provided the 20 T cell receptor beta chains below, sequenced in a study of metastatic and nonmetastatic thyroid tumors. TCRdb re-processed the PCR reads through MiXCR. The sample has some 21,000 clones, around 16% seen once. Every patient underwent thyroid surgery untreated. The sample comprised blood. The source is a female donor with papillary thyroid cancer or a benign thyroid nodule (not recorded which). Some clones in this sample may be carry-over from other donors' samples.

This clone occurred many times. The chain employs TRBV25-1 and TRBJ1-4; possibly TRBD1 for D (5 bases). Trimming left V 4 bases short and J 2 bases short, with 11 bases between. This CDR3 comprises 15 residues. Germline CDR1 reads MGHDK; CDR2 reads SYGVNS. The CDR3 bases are TGTGCCAGCAGTGCTGGGGGTCGGACTAATGAAAAACTGTTTTTT. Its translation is CASSAGGRTNEKLFF. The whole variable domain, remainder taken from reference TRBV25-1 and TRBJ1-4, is EADIYQTPRYLVIGTGKKITLECSQTMGHDKMYWYQQDPGMELHLIHYSYGVNSTEKGDLSSESTVSRIRTEHFPLTLESARPSHTSQYLCASSAGGRTNEKLFFGSGTQLSVL.

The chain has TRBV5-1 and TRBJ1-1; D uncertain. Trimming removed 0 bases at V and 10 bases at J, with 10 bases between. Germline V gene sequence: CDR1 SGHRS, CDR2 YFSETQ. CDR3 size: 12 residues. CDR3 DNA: TGCGCCAGCAGCTTGGGGGCAGATGGAGCTTTCTTT. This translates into CASSLGADGAFF.

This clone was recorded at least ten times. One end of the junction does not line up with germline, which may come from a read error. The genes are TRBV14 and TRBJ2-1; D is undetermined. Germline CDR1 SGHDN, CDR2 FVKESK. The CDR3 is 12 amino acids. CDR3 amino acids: CASSQVYIEQFF. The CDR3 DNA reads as TGTGCCAGCAGCCAAGTTTACATTGAGCAGTTCTTC.

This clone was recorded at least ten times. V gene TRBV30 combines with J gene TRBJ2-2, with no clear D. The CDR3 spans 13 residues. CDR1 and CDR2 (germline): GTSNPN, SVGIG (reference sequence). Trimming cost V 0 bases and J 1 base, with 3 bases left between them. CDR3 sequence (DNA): TGTGCCTGGAGTGTGGGGAACACCGGGGAGCTGTTTTTT. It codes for CAWSVGNTGELFF.

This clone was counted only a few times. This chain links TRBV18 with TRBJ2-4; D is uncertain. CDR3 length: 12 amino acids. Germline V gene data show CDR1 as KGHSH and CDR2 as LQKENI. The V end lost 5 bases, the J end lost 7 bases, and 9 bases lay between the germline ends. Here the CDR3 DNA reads TGTGCCAGCTCAGATAGTAGGAACATTCAGTACTTC. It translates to CASSDSRNIQYF.

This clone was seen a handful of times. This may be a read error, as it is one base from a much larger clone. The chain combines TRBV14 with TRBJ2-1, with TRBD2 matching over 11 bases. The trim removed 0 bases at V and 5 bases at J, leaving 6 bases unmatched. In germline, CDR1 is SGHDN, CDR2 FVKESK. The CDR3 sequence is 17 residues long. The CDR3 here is CASSQDLSGRADNEQFF. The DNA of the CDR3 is TGTGCCAGCAGCCAAGATCTTAGCGGGAGGGCCGACAATGAGCAGTTCTTC. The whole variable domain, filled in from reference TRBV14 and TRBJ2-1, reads EAGVTQFPSHSVIEKGQTVTLRCDPISGHDNLYWYRRVMGKEIKFLLHFVKESKQDESGMPNNRFLAERTGGTYSTLKVQPAELEDSGVYFCASSQDLSGRADNEQFFGPGTRLTVL.

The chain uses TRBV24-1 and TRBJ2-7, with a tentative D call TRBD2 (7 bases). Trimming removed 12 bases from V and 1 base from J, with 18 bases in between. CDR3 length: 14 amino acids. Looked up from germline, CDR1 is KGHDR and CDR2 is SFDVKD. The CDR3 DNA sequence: TGTGCCGGGGGGCTAGCGGTCGGATCCTACGAGCAGTACTTC. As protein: CAGGLAVGSYEQYF.

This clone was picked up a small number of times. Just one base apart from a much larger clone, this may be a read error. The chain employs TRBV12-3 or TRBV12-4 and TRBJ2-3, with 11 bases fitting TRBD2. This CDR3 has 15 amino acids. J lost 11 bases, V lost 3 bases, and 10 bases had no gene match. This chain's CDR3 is CASSLVLAGGGEQYF. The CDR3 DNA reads TGTGCCAGCAGTTTGGTCCTAGCGGGGGGTGGGGAGCAGTATTTT.

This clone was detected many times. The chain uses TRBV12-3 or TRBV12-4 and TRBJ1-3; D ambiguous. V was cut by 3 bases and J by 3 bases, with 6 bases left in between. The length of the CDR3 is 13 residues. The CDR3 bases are TGTGCCAGCAGTTTTGGACTTGGAAACACCATATATTTT. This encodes CASSFGLGNTIYF.

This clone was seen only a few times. The CDR3 protein is CASKVEGYEQYF. In DNA form, the CDR3 reads TGTGCCAGCAAGGTGGAGGGCTACGAGCAGTACTTC. This chain links TRBV2 with TRBJ2-7; possible D gene TRBD2, 6 bases. Per germline, CDR1 SNHLY and CDR2 FYNNEI. This CDR3 has 12 residues. Trimming cost V 7 bases and J 3 bases, with 10 bases left between them. Filled out from reference TRBV2 and TRBJ2-7, the complete variable domain reads EPEVTQTPSHQVTQMGQEVILRCVPISNHLYFYWYRQILGQKVEFLVSFYNNEISEKSEIFDDQFSVERPDGSNFTLKIRSTKLEDSAMYFCASKVEGYEQYFGPGTRLTVT.

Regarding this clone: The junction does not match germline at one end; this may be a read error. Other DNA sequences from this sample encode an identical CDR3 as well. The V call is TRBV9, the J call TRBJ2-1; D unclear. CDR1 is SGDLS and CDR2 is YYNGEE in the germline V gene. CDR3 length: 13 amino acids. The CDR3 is CASSPSPPNEQFF. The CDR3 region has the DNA TGTGCCAGCAGCCCCTCCCCCCCCAATGAACAGTTCTTC.

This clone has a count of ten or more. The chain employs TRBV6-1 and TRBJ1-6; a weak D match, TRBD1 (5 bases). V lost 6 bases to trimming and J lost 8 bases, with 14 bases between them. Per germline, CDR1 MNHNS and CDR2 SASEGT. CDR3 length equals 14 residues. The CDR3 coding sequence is TGTGCCAGCAGGGGACTGATGGTTTATTCACCCCTCCACTTT. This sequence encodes CASRGLMVYSPLHF.

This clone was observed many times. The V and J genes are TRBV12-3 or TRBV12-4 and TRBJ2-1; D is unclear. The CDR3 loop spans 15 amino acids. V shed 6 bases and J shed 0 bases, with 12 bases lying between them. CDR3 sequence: CASSPDRSSYNEQFF. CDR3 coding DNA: TGTGCCAGCAGCCCCGACCGTAGCTCCTACAATGAGCAGTTCTTC.

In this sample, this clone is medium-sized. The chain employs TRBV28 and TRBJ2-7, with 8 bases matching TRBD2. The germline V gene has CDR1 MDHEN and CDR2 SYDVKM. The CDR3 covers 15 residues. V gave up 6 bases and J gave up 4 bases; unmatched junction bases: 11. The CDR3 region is CASSPGGGGSYEQYF. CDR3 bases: TGTGCCAGCAGCCCCGGGGGGGGGGGATCGTACGAGCAGTACTTC.

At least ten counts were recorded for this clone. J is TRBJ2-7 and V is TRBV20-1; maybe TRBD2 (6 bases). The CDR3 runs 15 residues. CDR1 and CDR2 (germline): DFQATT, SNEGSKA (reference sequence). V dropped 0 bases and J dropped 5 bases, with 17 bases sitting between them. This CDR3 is CSARDARGPGNEQYF. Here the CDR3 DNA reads TGCAGTGCTAGAGATGCGCGGGGTCCCGGGAACGAGCAGTACTTC.

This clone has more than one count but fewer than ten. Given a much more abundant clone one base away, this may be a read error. The CDR3: CASGTRGGGYTDTQYF. The DNA for the CDR3 is TGTGCCAGCGGTACCCGGGGGGGGGGCTACACAGATACGCAGTATTTT. V and J are TRBV28 and TRBJ2-3, with 8 nucleotides matching TRBD2. The CDR3 covers 16 residues. The germline V gene has CDR1 MDHEN and CDR2 SYDVKM. V was clipped by 8 bases and J by 2 bases; unmatched bases: 12.

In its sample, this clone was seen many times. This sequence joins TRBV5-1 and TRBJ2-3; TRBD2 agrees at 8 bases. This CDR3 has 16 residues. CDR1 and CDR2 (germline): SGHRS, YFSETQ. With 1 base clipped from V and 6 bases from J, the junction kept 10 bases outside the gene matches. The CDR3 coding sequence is TGCGCCAGCAGCTTGTCGCGGGGACTAGTTGCTGATACGCAGTATTTT. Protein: CASSLSRGLVADTQYF.

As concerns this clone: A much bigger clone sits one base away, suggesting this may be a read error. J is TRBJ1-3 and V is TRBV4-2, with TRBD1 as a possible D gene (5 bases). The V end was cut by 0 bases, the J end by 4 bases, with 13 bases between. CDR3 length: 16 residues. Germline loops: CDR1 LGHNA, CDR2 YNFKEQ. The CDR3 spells CASSQEGRGSGNTIYF. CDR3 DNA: TGTGCCAGCAGCCAAGAGGGGCGGGGGTCGGGAAACACCATATATTTT.

The CDR3 loop reads CSARGGTSGNTIYF. In nucleotides, the CDR3 is TGCAGTGCTAGGGGTGGTACCTCTGGAAACACCATATATTTT. J is TRBJ1-3 and V is TRBV20-1; the D is unclear. This CDR3 spans 14 amino acids. The germline gives CDR1 DFQATT, CDR2 SNEGSKA (reference sequence). V gave up 3 bases and J gave up 0 bases, with 9 bases separating them.

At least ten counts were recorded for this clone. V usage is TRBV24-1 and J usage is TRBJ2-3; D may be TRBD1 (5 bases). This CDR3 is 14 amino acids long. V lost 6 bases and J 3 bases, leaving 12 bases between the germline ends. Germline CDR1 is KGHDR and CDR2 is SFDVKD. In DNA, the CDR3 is TGTGCCACCAGTTCTCCCTCAGGGACAGATACGCAGTATTTT. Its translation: CATSSPSGTDTQYF.